This TCR beta chain is from a study of blood T cell repertoires in COVID-19. Across the whole study: Both acute and convalescent COVID-19 samples were obtained from the United States, Italy and Spain.

As originally analysed: Estimated nucleated cell counts came from reference gene primer amplification. TCRdb keeps only in-frame clones here, not all; method: immunoSEQ multiplex PCR. V and J calls and clone size are those listed in that table; D and trimming were worked out from the DNA. Counted here are about 170,000 clones, approximately 82% occurring once; the ten biggest clones make up approximately 18%. Germline lookup yields CDR1 MGHRA and CDR2 YSYEKL. Trimming stripped 4 bases from V and 4 bases from J, with 8 bases between. This CDR3 is 13 amino acids long. What was sequenced was peripheral blood. This TCR came from a woman in her seventies who had recovered from COVID-19. The chain combines TRBV4-1 with TRBJ1-5; no firm D call. CDR3 sequence reads: CASSLSVNQPQHF. The DNA for the CDR3 is TGCGCCAGCAGCCTATCGGTAAATCAGCCCCAGCATTTT.